This T cell receptor beta chain is from a study of cytomegalovirus exposure and HLA in healthy donors. From germline, CDR1 is SEHNR and CDR2 FQNEAQ (reference sequence). The CDR3 covers 14 residues. Trimming shortened V by 5 bases and J by 5 bases, and 16 bases separated the two germline ends. It was with 60 Vbeta and 13 Jbeta primers that the PCR ran. The data were produced by immunoSEQ multiplex PCR, yet TCRdb's version contains in-frame clones alone and is incomplete. The table has about 150,000 clones, approximately 86% seen once. The clonotype comes from a woman between 50 and 59 years old in good health and CMV-seropositive. Sequencing input: PBMCs. The chain is built from TRBV7-9 and TRBJ2-7; D not certain. Here the CDR3 reads CASSRTSDNNEQYF. CDR3 coding DNA: TGTGCCAGCAGCCGTACCTCCGACAACAACGAGCAGTACTTC.